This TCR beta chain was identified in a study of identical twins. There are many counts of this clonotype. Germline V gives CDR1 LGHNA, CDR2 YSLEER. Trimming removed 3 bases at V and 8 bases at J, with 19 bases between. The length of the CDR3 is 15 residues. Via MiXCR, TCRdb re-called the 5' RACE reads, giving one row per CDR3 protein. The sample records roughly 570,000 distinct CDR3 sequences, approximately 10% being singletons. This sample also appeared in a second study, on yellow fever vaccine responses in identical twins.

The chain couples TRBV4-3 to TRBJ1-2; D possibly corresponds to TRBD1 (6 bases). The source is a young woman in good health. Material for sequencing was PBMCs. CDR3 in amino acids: CASSQGRGGLIGYTF. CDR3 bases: TGCGCCAGCAGCCAGGGAAGGGGGGGCTTGATAGGCTACACCTTC.